Reported below is one T cell receptor beta chain. The CD4+ fraction was divided into a CD45RA+ naive subset and a CD45RA-negative memory subset. Data came from immunoSEQ multiplex PCR; TCRdb stores just in-frame clones and leaves some out. The data hold 2,500,000 or so clones, with 85% to 95% observed a single time. The ends lost 1 base at V and 1 base at J; junction bases unmatched: 12. CDR3 length: 18 amino acids. In germline, CDR1 is MNHEY, CDR2 SMNVEV (reference sequence). These data originate in a study of shared clonotypes between healthy human individuals. The receptor's source is a man between 18 and 35 years old in good health. Some clones in this sample may be carry-over from other donors' samples. The chain recombines TRBV27 with TRBJ2-7; TRBD1 aligns across 8 bases. What was sequenced was naive CD4+ T cells from PBMCs. Subset in this sample: CD45RA+ positively selected. This CDR3 reads CASSLYKVNRDRSYEQYF. The CDR3 bases are TGTGCCAGCAGTTTATATAAGGTGAACCGGGACAGGTCCTACGAGCAGTACTTC.